Following are 21 T cell receptor beta chains from one sample sequenced in a study of blood T cell repertoires in COVID-19. The assay was immunoSEQ multiplex PCR, and TCRdb's table has in-frame clones only and misses some. Altogether about 150,000 clones are present, roughly 78% being singletons, with the ten largest covering about 15%. The sequenced material came from peripheral blood. These receptors all stem from a human donor with acute or convalescent COVID-19. The donor label of this sample is uncertain.

The chain has TRBV7-8 and TRBJ1-5; D is undetermined. V lost 6 bases to trimming and J lost 6 bases, with 15 bases between them. CDR3 length: 14 residues. In germline, CDR1 is SGHVS, CDR2 FQNEAQ. Written as DNA, the CDR3 is TGTGCCAGCAGTGAGTACGGGAGAGGTCAGCCCCAGCATTTT. The encoded protein is CASSEYGRGQPQHF.

A word on this clone: This probably arose from a read error, given a far larger clone one base away. The chain has TRBV7-9 and TRBJ2-7; 11 positions match TRBD2. The CDR3 covers 15 residues. Trimming at V came to 5 bases and at J to 1 base, leaving 4 bases not matched to a gene. Germline V gene data show CDR1 as SEHNR and CDR2 as FQNEAQ (reference sequence). The DNA for the CDR3 is TGTGCCAGCAGCCCTAGCGGGGGGAAATCCTACGAGCAGTACTTC. It encodes CASSPSGGKSYEQYF.

The chain has TRBV29-1 and TRBJ1-1; D possibly corresponds to TRBD1 (5 bases). From germline, CDR1 is SQVTM and CDR2 ANQGSEA. CDR3 length equals 12 residues. V was trimmed by 5 bases and J by 1 base, leaving 8 bases between them. The CDR3 loop reads CSVSDRNTEAFF. The CDR3 nucleotides read TGCAGCGTTAGTGACAGGAACACTGAAGCTTTCTTT.

Many counts were recorded for this clone. The chain carries TRBV19 and TRBJ2-3; TRBD2 might be the D (6 bases). This CDR3 has 14 amino acids. Germline CDR1 is LNHDA and CDR2 is SQIVND (reference sequence). Trimming removed 5 bases at V and 5 bases at J, with 14 bases between. The CDR3 bases are TGTGCCAGTAGTCTCGGGACTGCTTTAGATACGCAGTATTTT. As protein: CASSLGTALDTQYF.

CDR3 loop: CASSIPGLAGGPEQYF. CDR3 bases: TGTGCCAGTAGTATCCCCGGACTAGCGGGGGGTCCGGAGCAGTACTTC. The rearrangement uses TRBV19 and TRBJ2-7; 14 bases are a match to TRBD2. Trimming took 3 bases from V and 7 from J; bases not matched to a gene: 8. Germline values: CDR1 LNHDA, CDR2 SQIVND (reference sequence). This CDR3 has 16 residues.

The V and J genes are TRBV18 and TRBJ1-2, with D tentatively TRBD1 (6 bases). Germline CDR1 and CDR2: KGHSH and LQKENI. Trimming left V 2 bases short and J 4 bases short, with 11 bases between. The CDR3 loop spans 14 amino acids. The CDR3 DNA is TGTGCCAGCTCACCAAGGGGACAAGTCTATGGCTACACCTTC. This translates into CASSPRGQVYGYTF.

This chain uses TRBV10-3 with TRBJ2-3; D is unclear. The CDR3 spans 19 residues. Germline assignment: CDR1 ENHRY and CDR2 SYGVKD. Trimming pared 4 bases from V and 0 bases from J, leaving 23 bases between. In DNA form, the CDR3 reads TGTGCCATCAGTGCTTCTCCCGTGCGGTTTGGAACTAGCACAGATACGCAGTATTTT. Translating gives CAISASPVRFGTSTDTQYF.

This chain connects TRBV7-9 to TRBJ2-5, with TRBD2 matching over 9 bases. V dropped 1 base and J dropped 0; count of bases not matched to a gene: 6. CDR3 length: 17 residues. Germline V gene lookup returns CDR1 SEHNR and CDR2 FQNEAQ (reference sequence). The CDR3 spells CASSLEVAGADQETQYF. The CDR3 coding sequence is TGTGCCAGCAGCTTAGAGGTAGCGGGGGCCGACCAAGAGACCCAGTACTTC.

The rearrangement joins TRBV18 to TRBJ1-3; D is unclear. CDR3 length equals 16 residues. V shed 0 bases and J shed 2 bases, with 11 bases lying between them. Germline-derived CDR1 and CDR2 are KGHSH and LQKENI. CDR3 region: CASSPPSLQAGNTIYF. CDR3 coding DNA: TGTGCCAGCTCACCACCGAGTCTCCAGGCTGGAAACACCATATATTTT. The whole variable domain, remainder taken from reference TRBV18 and TRBJ1-3, is NAGVMQNPRHLVRRRGQEARLRCSPMKGHSHVYWYRQLPEEGLKFMVYLQKENIIDESGMPKERFSAEFPKEGPSILRIQQVVRGDSAAYFCASSPPSLQAGNTIYFGEGSWLTVV.

This clone was recorded a few times. The V call is TRBV4-3, the J call TRBJ1-6; no clear D gene. Trimming took off 0 bases at V and 5 bases at J, with 11 bases between the two ends. CDR3 size: 16 residues. The germline V gene encodes CDR1 LGHNA and CDR2 YSLEER. The DNA of the CDR3 is TGCGCCAGCAGCCAAGAAGTTGGGCAGGATAATTCACCCCTCCACTTT. Translating it yields CASSQEVGQDNSPLHF.

V and J are TRBV6-5 and TRBJ1-1; 11 positions match TRBD1. V gave up 8 bases and J gave up 11 bases; unmatched junction bases: 10. The CDR3 totals 13 residues. The germline V gene has CDR1 MNHEY and CDR2 SVGAGI. CDR3 protein: CASGVGQGAGAFF. The CDR3 nucleotides read TGTGCCAGCGGGGTTGGACAGGGGGCTGGGGCTTTCTTT.

This clone was seen ten or more times. The rearrangement links TRBV7-9 to TRBJ1-1; D is undetermined. This CDR3 is built from 12 residues. Trimming pared 3 bases from V and 1 base from J, leaving 3 bases between. Germline V gene sequence: CDR1 SEHNR, CDR2 FQNEAQ (reference sequence). In DNA, the CDR3 is TGTGCCAGCAGCTTTCGGAACACTGAAGCTTTCTTT. It specifies CASSFRNTEAFF.

The chain uses TRBV3-1 (or the pseudogene TRBV3-2) and TRBJ1-4; no reliable D call. The germline V gene has CDR1 LGHDT and CDR2 YNNKEL (reference sequence). Trimming left V 0 bases short and J 8 bases short, with 10 bases between. The CDR3 loop spans 14 amino acids. The CDR3 nucleotides read TGTGCCAGCAGCCAAGAACGTATAAGCGAAAAACTGTTTTTT. Its protein product is CASSQERISEKLFF.

The CDR3 bases are TGTGCCAGCAGCCAAAATACCGGGACAGGCTACGAGCAGTACTTC. This sequence encodes CASSQNTGTGYEQYF. The chain employs TRBV4-2 and TRBJ2-7; 8 bases map to TRBD1. Germline loops: CDR1 LGHNA, CDR2 YNFKEQ. This CDR3 comprises 15 residues. The V segment lost 2 bases and the J segment 3 bases; nucleotides outside the gene matches: 6.

The chain links TRBV9 to TRBJ2-7, with 13 bases aligning to TRBD2. The length of the CDR3 is 15 residues. Looked up from germline, CDR1 is SGDLS and CDR2 is YYNGEE. V was clipped by 4 bases and J by 2 bases; unmatched bases: 3. CDR3: CASSPTSGGAYEQYF. The CDR3 bases are TGTGCCAGCAGCCCAACTAGCGGGGGGGCCTACGAGCAGTACTTC. The variable domain in full, completed from reference TRBV9 and TRBJ2-7, reads DSGVTQTPKHLITATGQRVTLRCSPRSGDLSVYWYQQSLDQGLQFLIQYYNGEERAKGNILERFSAQQFPDLHSELNLSSLELGDSALYFCASSPTSGGAYEQYFGPGTRLTVT.

The chain uses TRBV7-8 and TRBJ1-1; 7 bases map to TRBD1. The CDR3 consists of 14 residues. J lost 4 bases, V lost 5 bases, and 7 bases had no gene match. The germline V gene encodes CDR1 SGHVS and CDR2 FQNEAQ. The CDR3 sequence is CASSALTGRTEAFF. For the CDR3, the DNA is TGTGCCAGCAGCGCACTGACAGGGCGCACTGAAGCTTTCTTT.

This chain joins TRBV7-6 and TRBJ2-7; maybe TRBD1 (5 bases). The CDR3 covers 13 residues. In germline, CDR1 is SGHVS, CDR2 FNYEAQ. V lost 5 bases to trimming and J lost 5 bases, with 13 bases between them. In DNA, the CDR3 is TGTGCCAGCAGCCTTAAGGACACCCACGAGCAGTACTTC. This gives the protein CASSLKDTHEQYF.

The rearrangement joins TRBV6-1 to TRBJ1-2, with TRBD1 as a possible D gene (6 bases). CDR1 and CDR2 (germline): MNHNS, SASEGT. CDR3 size: 15 residues. Trimming stripped 1 base from V and 7 bases from J, with 16 bases between. This chain's CDR3 is CASSEGTGHNGGYTF. CDR3 coding DNA: TGTGCCAGCAGTGAAGGTACAGGGCACAACGGTGGCTACACCTTC.

This clone was seen ten or more times. The chain recombines TRBV18 with TRBJ1-2; TRBD1 matches 8 bases. CDR3 length: 14 amino acids. The germline V gene encodes CDR1 KGHSH and CDR2 LQKENI. The V segment lost 3 bases and the J segment 8 bases; nucleotides outside the gene matches: 8. The CDR3 nucleotides read TGTGCCAGCTCACCCCAGGGGGCGCAGGGGGGCTACACCTTC. Translating gives CASSPQGAQGGYTF. The variable domain in full, completed from reference TRBV18 and TRBJ1-2, reads NAGVMQNPRHLVRRRGQEARLRCSPMKGHSHVYWYRQLPEEGLKFMVYLQKENIIDESGMPKERFSAEFPKEGPSILRIQQVVRGDSAAYFCASSPQGAQGGYTFGSGTRLTVV.

A note on this clone: Distinct nucleotide sequences in the sample also encode this CDR3. The CDR3 loop is CASSSGQGLNEQYF. The CDR3 DNA reads TGCGCCAGCAGCTCGGGACAGGGTCTCAACGAGCAGTACTTC. This chain connects TRBV5-1 to TRBJ2-7, with 9 bases fitting TRBD1. In germline, CDR1 is SGHRS, CDR2 YFSETQ. The CDR3 extends over 14 amino acids. The V and J ends lost 3 bases and 5 bases, in that order; junction bases with no gene match: 6.

The chain carries TRBV3-1 (or the pseudogene TRBV3-2) and TRBJ1-2; 7 nucleotides agree with TRBD1. Germline V gene data show CDR1 as LGHDT and CDR2 as YNNKEL (reference sequence). The CDR3 covers 14 residues. Germline trimming cut 1 base from V and 4 bases from J; bases unmatched to any gene: 3. CDR3 region: CASSQAGQSYGYTF. CDR3 in DNA: TGTGCCAGCAGCCAAGCGGGACAGAGCTATGGCTACACCTTC.